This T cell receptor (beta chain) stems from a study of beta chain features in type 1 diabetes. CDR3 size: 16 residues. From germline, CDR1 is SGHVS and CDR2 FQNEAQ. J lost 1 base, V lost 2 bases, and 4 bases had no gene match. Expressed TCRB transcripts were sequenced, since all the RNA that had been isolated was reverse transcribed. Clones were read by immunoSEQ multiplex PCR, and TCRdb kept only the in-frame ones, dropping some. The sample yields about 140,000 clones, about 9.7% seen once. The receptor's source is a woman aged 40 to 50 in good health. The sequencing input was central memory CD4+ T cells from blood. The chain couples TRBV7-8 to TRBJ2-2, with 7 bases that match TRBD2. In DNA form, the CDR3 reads TGTGCCAGCAGCTTACGGTCGGGGGGGAACACCGGGGAGCTGTTTTTT. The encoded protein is CASSLRSGGNTGELFF.